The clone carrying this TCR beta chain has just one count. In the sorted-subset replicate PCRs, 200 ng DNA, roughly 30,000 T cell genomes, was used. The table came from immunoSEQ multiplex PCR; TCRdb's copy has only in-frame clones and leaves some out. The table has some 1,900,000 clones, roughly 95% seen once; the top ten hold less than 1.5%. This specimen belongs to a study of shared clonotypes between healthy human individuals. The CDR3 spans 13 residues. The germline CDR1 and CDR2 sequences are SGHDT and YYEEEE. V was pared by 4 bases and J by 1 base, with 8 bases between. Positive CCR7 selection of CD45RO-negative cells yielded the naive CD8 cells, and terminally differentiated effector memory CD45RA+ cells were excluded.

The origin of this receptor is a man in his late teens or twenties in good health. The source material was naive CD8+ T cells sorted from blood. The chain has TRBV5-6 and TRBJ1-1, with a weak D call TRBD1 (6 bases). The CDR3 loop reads CASSGTQNTEAFF. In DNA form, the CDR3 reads TGTGCCAGCAGCGGGACACAGAACACTGAAGCTTTCTTT.